The clone carrying this T cell receptor (beta chain) was detected a few times. The antigen is unknown. Sequencing targeted expressed TCRB transcripts, as all isolated RNA had been reverse transcribed. Sequenced by immunoSEQ multiplex PCR; TCRdb stores in-frame clones only, minus some. The sample yields some 150,000 clones, approximately 10% seen once. This record comes from a study of beta chain features in type 1 diabetes. Overall study: In all, around 100 million sorted cells from all samples were analyzed.

This CDR3 has 15 amino acids. Germline trimming cut 0 bases from V and 4 bases from J; bases unmatched to any gene: 5. From germline, CDR1 is MNHEY and CDR2 SVGAGI. General study findings and limits: Sampled from patients, naive, central memory and Treg TCRB repertoires appeared more similar than those sampled from healthy donors.

One heparinised draw of blood, averaging roughly 120 mL, came from each donor. CD4+ naive, central memory, regulatory and stem cell-like memory subsets were isolated by sorting on CD45RO/CCR7/CD25/CD127/CD95/CD27. Sequenced material: central memory CD4+ T cells from blood. The TCR was taken from a man aged 18 to 30 in good health. V and J are TRBV6-5 and TRBJ1-1, with 7 bases that match TRBD1. CDR3: CASSYSTGRATEAFF. DNA of the CDR3: TGTGCCAGCAGTTACTCGACAGGGAGGGCCACTGAAGCTTTCTTT.